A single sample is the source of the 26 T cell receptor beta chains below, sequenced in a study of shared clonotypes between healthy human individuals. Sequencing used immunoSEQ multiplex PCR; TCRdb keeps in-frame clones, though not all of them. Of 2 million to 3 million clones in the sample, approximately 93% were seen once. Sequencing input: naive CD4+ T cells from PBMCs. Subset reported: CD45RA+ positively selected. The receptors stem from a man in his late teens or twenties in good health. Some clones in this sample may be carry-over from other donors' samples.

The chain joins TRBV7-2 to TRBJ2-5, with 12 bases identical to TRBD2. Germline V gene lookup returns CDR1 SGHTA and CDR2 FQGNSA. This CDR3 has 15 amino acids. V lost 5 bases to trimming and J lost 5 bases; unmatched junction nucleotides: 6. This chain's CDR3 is CASSPTSGRRETQYF. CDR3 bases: TGTGCCAGCAGCCCGACTAGCGGGAGAAGGGAGACCCAGTACTTC.

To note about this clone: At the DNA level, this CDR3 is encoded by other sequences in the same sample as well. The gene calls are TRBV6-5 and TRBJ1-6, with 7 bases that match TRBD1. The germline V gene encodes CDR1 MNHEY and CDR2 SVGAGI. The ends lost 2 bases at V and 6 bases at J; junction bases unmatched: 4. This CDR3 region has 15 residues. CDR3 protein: CASSYGGTVNSPLHF. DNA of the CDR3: TGTGCCAGCAGTTACGGCGGGACAGTTAATTCACCCCTCCACTTT.

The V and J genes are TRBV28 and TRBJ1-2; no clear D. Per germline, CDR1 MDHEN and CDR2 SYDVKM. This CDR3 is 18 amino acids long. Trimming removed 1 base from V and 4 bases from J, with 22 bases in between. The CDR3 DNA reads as TGTGCCAGCAGTTTATTTAAATTGTCGCGCCAGCAGATCTATGGCTACACCTTC. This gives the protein CASSLFKLSRQQIYGYTF.

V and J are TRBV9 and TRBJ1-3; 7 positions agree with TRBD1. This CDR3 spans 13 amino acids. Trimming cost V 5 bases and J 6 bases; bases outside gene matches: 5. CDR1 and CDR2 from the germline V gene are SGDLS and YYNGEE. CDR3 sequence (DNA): TGTGCCAGCAGATCAGACAGGGTAAACACCATATATTTT. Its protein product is CASRSDRVNTIYF.

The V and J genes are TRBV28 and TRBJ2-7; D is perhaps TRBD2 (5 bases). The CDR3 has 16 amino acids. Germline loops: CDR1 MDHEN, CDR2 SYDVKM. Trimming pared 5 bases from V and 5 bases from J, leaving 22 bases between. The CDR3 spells CASSLSIGAADDEQYF. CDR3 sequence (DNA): TGTGCCAGCAGTCTCTCGATCGGAGCGGCTGACGACGAGCAGTACTTC. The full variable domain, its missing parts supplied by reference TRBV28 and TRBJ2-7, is DVKVTQSSRYLVKRTGEKVFLECVQDMDHENMFWYRQDPGLGLRLIYFSYDVKMKEKGDIPEGYSVSREKKERFSLILESASTNQTSMYLCASSLSIGAADDEQYFGPGTRLTVT.

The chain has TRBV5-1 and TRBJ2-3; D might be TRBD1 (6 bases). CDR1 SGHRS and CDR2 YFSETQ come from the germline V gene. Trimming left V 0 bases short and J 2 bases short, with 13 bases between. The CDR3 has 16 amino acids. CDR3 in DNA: TGCGCCAGCAGCTTGGCCGGACAGCAGAACACAGATACGCAGTATTTT. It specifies CASSLAGQQNTDTQYF.

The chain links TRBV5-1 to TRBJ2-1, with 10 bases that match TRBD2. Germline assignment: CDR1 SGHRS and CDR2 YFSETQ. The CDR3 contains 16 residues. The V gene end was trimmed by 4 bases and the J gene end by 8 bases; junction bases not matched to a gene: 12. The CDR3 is CASSPMLAGVQDEQFF. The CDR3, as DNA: TGCGCCAGCAGCCCAATGCTAGCGGGAGTTCAAGATGAGCAGTTCTTC.

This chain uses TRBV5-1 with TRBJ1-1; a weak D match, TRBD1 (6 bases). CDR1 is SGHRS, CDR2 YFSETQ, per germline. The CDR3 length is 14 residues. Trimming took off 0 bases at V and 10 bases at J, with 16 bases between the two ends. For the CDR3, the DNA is TGCGCCAGCAGCTTGGATTCACAGGGAATTGTAGCTTTCTTT. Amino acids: CASSLDSQGIVAFF.

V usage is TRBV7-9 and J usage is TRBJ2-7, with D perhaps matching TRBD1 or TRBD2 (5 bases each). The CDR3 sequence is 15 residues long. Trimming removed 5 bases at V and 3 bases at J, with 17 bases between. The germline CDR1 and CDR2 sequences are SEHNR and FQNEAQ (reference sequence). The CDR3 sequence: CASSGSFRGDYEQYF. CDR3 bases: TGTGCCAGCAGCGGATCGTTTAGGGGAGACTACGAGCAGTACTTC. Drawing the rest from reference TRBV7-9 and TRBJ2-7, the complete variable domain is DTGVSQNPRHKITKRGQNVTFRCDPISEHNRLYWYRQTLGQGPEFLTYFQNEAQLEKSRLLSDRFSAERPKGSFSTLEIQRTEQGDSAMYLCASSGSFRGDYEQYFGPGTRLTVT.

CDR3 DNA: TGTGCCAGCAGCTCGCTAGGGGGAGCGAACACCGGGGAGCTGTTTTTT. This translates into CASSSLGGANTGELFF. The gene calls are TRBV7-9 and TRBJ2-2; TRBD1 might be the D (6 bases). The germline V gene encodes CDR1 SEHNR and CDR2 FQNEAQ (reference sequence). The CDR3 consists of 16 residues. Trimming cost V 4 bases and J 0 bases, with 12 bases left between them.

CDR3 in amino acids: CASSAPGGQFSYNEQFF. CDR3 DNA: TGTGCCAGTAGTGCACCCGGCGGGCAGTTTTCCTACAATGAGCAGTTCTTC. V usage is TRBV19 and J usage is TRBJ2-1; possibly TRBD2 for D (5 bases). The CDR3 is 17 amino acids. Trimming removed 5 bases at V and 1 base at J, with 18 bases between. The germline CDR1 and CDR2 sequences are LNHDA and SQIVND (reference sequence).

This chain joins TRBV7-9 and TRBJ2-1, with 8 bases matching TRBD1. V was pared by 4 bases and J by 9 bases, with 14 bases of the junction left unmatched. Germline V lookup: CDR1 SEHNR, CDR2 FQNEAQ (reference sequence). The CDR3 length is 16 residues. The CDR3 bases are TGTGCCAGCAGCTCCCCTGGACAGGGTAGGTTGAGTGAGCAGTTCTTC. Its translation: CASSSPGQGRLSEQFF.

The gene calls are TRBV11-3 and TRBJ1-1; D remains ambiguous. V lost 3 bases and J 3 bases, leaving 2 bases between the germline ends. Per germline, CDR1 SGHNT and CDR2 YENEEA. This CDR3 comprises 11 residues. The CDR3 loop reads CASSFYTEAFF. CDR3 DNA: TGTGCCAGCAGCTTTTACACTGAAGCTTTCTTT.

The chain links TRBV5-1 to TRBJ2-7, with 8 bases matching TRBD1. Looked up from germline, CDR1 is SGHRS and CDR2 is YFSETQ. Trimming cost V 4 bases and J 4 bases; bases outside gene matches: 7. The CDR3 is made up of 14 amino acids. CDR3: CASSPPDRVYEQYF. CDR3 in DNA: TGCGCCAGCAGCCCTCCGGACAGGGTGTACGAGCAGTACTTC.

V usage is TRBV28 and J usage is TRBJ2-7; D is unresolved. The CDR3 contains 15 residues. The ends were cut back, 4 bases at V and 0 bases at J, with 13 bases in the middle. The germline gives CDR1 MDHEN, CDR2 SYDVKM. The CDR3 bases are TGTGCCAGCAGTTCGGCCGGCAGGAGCTCCTACGAGCAGTACTTC. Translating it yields CASSSAGRSSYEQYF. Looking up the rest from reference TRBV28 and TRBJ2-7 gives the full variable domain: DVKVTQSSRYLVKRTGEKVFLECVQDMDHENMFWYRQDPGLGLRLIYFSYDVKMKEKGDIPEGYSVSREKKERFSLILESASTNQTSMYLCASSSAGRSSYEQYFGPGTRLTVT.

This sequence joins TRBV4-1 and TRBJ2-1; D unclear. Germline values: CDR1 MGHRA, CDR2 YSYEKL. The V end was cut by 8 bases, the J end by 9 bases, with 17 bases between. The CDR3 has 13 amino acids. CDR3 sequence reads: CASRDGLFGEQFF. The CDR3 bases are TGCGCCAGCCGCGATGGGCTTTTTGGTGAGCAGTTCTTC.

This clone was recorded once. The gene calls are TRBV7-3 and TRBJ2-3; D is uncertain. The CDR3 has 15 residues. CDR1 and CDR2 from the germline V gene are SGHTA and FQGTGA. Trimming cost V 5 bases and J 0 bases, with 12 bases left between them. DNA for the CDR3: TGTGCCAGCAGCCCTGGATTATCTAGCACAGATACGCAGTATTTT. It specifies CASSPGLSSTDTQYF. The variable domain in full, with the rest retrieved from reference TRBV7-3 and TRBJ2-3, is GAGVSQTPSNKVTEKGKYVELRCDPISGHTALYWYRQSLGQGPEFLIYFQGTGAADDSGLPNDRFFAVRPEGSVSTLKIQRTERGDSAVYLCASSPGLSSTDTQYFGPGTRLTVL.

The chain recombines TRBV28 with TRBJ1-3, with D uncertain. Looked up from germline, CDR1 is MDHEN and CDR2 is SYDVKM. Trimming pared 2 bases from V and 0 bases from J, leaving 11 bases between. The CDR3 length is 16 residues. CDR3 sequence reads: CASSLTGKSSGNTIYF. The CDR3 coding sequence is TGTGCCAGCAGTTTAACTGGAAAGAGCTCTGGAAACACCATATATTTT.

The CDR3 protein is CASSFVEGGEKLFF. DNA for the CDR3: TGTGCCAGCAGTTTCGTAGAGGGAGGGGAAAAACTGTTTTTT. The chain uses TRBV28 and TRBJ1-4; D remains ambiguous. Germline V gene lookup returns CDR1 MDHEN and CDR2 SYDVKM. Trimming took off 3 bases at V and 8 bases at J, with 13 bases between the two ends. This CDR3 has 14 residues. The full variable domain, its missing parts supplied by reference TRBV28 and TRBJ1-4, is DVKVTQSSRYLVKRTGEKVFLECVQDMDHENMFWYRQDPGLGLRLIYFSYDVKMKEKGDIPEGYSVSREKKERFSLILESASTNQTSMYLCASSFVEGGEKLFFGSGTQLSVL.

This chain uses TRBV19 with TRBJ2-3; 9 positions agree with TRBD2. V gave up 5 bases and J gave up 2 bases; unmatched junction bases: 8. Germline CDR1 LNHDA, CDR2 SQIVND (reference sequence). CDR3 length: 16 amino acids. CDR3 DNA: TGTGCCAGTAGTTCTCGACTAGCGGAGAACACAGATACGCAGTATTTT. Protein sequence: CASSSRLAENTDTQYF.

The DNA for the CDR3 is TGTGCCAGCAGCTTAGGTAATGGTCCCGGCTACACCTTC. It is translated as CASSLGNGPGYTF. The genes are TRBV7-9 and TRBJ1-2; D remains unclear. The CDR3 consists of 13 residues. V was clipped by 1 base and J by 8 bases, with 11 bases between them. Germline V CDR1 and CDR2: SEHNR, FQNEAQ (reference sequence).

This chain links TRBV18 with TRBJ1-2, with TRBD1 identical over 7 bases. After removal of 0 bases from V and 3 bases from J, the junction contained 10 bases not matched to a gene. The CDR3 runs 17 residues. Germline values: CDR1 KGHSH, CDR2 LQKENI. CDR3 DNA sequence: TGTGCCAGCTCACCACCGGGAGGGGGCCCGGGGGACTATGGCTACACCTTC. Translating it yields CASSPPGGGPGDYGYTF.

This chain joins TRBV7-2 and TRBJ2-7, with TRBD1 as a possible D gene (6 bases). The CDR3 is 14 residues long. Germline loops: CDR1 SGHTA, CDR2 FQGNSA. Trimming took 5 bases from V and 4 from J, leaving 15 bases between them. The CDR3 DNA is TGTGCCAGCAGCCCAACAGGGATCCCTTACGAGCAGTACTTC. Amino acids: CASSPTGIPYEQYF.

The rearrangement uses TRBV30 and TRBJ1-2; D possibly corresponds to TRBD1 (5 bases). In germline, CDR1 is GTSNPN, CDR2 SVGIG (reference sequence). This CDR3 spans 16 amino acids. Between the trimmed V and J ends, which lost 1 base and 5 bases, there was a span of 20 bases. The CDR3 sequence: CAWSASLGRAGYGYTF. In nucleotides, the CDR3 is TGTGCCTGGAGTGCCTCCCTCGGCAGGGCCGGTTATGGCTACACCTTC.

In DNA, the CDR3 is TGTGCCACCAGCGGGCAGGGGCAACCTAATGAAAAACTGTTTTTT. Residues: CATSGQGQPNEKLFF. The rearrangement uses TRBV15 and TRBJ1-4, with a tentative D call TRBD1 (6 bases). V lost 5 bases and J 3 bases, leaving 13 bases between the germline ends. The CDR3 is 15 residues long. Germline CDR1 is LNHNV and CDR2 is YYDKDF (reference sequence).

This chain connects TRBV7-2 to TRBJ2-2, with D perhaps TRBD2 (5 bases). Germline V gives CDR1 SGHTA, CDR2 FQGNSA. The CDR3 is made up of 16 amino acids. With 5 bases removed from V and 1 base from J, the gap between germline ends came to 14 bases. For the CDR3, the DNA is TGTGCCAGCAGCCCCCGTGGAGAGGGGAACACCGGGGAGCTGTTTTTT. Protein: CASSPRGEGNTGELFF.